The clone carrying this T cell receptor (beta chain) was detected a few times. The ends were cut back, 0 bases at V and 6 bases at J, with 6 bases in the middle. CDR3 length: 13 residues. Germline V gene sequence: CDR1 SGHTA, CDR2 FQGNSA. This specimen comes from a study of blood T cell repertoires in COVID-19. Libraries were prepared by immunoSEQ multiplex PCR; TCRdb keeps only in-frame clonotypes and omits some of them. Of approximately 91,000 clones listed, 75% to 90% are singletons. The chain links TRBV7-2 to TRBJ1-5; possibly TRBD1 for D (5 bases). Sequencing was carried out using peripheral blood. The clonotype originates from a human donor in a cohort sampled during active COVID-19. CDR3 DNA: TGTGCCAGCAGCTTAGCGCAGGGTCAGCCCCAGCATTTT. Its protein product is CASSLAQGQPQHF.